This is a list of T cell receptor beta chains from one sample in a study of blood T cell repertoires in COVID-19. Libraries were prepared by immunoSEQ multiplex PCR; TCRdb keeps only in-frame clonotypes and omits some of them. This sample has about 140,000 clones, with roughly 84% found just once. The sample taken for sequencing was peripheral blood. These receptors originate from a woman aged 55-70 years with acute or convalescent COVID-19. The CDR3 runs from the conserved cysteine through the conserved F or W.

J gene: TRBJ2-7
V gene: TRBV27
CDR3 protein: CASGRLADYEQYF

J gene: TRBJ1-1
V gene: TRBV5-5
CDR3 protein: CASSFQGPNTEAFF

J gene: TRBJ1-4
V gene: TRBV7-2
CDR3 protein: CASSLAGVLAEKLFF

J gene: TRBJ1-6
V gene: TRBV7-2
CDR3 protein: CASSLGRRGNSPLHF

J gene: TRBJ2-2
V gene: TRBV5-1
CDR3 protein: CASRKGLAGIGELFF

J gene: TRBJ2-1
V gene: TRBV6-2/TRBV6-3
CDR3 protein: CASSYSDPSGIYNEQFF

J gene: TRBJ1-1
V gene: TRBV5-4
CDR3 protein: CATHGRENTEAFF

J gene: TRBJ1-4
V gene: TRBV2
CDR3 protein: CASSTGDRVNEKLFF

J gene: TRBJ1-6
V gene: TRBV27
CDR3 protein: CATGRWTGNSPLHF

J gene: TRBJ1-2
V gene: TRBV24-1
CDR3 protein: CATRGRTGGADGYTF

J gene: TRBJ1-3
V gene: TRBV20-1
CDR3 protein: CSTGSGNTIYF

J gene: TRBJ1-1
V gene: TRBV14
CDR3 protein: CASSFTGRVAFF

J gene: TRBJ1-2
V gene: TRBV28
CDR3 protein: CASSPPEAGGGYTF

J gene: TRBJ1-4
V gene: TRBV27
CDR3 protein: CASRRAGTGREKLFF

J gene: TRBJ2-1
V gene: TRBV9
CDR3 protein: CASSVDSGAAYNEQFF

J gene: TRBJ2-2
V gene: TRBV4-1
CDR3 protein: CASSQPSGRAYRELFF

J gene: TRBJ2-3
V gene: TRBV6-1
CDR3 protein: CASSEGPGGQADTQYF

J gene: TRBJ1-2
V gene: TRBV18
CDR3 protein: CASSRPGADPVGYTF

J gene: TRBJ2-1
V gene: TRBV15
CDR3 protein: CATSRARTQGTYSYNEQFF

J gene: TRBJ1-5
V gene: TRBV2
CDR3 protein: CASSEQGGKQPQHF

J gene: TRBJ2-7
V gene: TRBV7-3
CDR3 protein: CASSIQAARDYEQYF

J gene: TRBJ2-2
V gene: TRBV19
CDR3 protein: CATSGQGTGELFF

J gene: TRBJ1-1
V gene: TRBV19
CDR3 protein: CASSPRANTEAFF

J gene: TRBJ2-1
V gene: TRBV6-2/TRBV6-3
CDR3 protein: CASSYSPVAVDEQFF

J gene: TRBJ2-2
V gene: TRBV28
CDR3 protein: CASSLIAGGSGELFF

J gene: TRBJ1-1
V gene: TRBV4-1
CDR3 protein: CASSQAVNFNTEAFF

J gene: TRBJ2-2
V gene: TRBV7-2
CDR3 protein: CASSLQKNTGELFF

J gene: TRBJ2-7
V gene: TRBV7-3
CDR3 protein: CASERPGLERREQYF

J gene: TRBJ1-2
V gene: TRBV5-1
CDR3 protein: CASSPLDTNYGYTF

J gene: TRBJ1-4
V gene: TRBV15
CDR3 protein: CATSRVGRGTNEKLFF

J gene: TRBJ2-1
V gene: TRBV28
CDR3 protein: CASSLQTREQFF

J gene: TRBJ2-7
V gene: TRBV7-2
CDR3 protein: CASSSRRVPYEQYF

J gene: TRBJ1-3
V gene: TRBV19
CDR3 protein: CASSIAKSSGNTIYF

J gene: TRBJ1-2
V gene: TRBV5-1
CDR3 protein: CASSLPLTPNYGYTF

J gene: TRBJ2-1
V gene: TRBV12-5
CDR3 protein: CASGFGTSGRIDEQFF

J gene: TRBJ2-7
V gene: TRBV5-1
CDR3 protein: CASSSGAGRDEQYF

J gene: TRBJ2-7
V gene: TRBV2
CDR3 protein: CASGGAGISYEQYF

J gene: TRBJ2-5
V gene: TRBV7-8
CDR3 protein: CASSPPPGTGDFQYF

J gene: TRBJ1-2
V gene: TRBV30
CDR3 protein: CAWTRDRGNYGYTF

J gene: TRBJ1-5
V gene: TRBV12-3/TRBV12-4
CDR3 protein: CASSPQVSQPQHF

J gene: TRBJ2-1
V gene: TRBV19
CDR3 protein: CASSGRVGTTNNEQFF

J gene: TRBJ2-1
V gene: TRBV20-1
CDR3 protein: CSAGAGGPQFF

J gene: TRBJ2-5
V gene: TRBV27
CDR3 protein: CASSLGLAGASETQYF

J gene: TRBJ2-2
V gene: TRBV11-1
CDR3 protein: CASSSRGPLNTGELFF

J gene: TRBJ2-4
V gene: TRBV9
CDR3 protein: CASSVGTGGTGELLAKNIQYF

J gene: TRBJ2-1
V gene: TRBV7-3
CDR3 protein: CASSSQGAVQFF

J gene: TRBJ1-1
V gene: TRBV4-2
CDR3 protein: CASSQDKRGTEAFF

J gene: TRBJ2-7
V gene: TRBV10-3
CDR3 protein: CAISAGAAEQYF

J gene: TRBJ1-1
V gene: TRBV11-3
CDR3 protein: CASSLDQVSEAFF

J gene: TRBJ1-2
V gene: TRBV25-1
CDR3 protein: CASSVQHQGGYTF

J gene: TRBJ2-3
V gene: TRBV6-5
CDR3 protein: CASSYLSGRADTQYF

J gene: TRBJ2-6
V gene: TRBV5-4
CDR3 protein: CASSPRGTGANVLTF

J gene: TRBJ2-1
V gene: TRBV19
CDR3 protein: CASSRKTGASYNEQFF

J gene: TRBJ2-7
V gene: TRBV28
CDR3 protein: CASRSDSGGAYEQYF

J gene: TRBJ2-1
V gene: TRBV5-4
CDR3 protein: CASSPRTSGRINEQFF

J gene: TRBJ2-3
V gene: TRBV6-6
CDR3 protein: CASSPRGLAGTDTQYF